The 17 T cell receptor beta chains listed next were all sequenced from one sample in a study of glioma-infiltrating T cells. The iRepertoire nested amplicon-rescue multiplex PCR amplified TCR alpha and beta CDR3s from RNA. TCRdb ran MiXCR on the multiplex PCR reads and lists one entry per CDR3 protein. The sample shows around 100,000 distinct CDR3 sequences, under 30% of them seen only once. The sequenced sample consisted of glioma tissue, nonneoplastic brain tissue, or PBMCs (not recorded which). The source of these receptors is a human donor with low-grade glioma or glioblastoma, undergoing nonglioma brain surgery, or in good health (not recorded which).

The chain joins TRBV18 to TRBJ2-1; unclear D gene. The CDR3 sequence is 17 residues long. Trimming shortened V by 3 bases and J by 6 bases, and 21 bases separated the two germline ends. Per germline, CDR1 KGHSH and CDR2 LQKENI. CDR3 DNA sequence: TGTGCCAGCTCACCCACCGACCAAGCTATCCCGGTCAATGAGCAGTTCTTC. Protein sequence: CASSPTDQAIPVNEQFF.

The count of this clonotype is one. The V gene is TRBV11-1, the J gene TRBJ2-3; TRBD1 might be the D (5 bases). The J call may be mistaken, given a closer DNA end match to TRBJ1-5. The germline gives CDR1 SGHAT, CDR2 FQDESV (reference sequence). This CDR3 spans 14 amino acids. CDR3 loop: CASSSSGRADTQHF. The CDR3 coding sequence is TGTGCCAGCAGCTCCTCGGGACGTGCAGATACGCAGCATTTT.

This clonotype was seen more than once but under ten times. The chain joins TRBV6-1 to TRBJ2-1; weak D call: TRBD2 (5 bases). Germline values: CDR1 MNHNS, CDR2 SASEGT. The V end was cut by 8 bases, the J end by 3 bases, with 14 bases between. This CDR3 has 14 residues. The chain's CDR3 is CASADGVRYNEQFF. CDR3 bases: TGTGCCAGCGCGGACGGGGTCCGCTACAATGAGCAGTTCTTC.

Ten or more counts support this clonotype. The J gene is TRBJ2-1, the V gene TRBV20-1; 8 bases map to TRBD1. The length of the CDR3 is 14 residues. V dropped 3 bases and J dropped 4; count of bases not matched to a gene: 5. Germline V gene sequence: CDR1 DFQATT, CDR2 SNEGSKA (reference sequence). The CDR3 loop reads CSARAGTGYNEQFF. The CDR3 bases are TGCAGTGCTAGGGCCGGGACAGGATACAATGAGCAGTTCTTC.

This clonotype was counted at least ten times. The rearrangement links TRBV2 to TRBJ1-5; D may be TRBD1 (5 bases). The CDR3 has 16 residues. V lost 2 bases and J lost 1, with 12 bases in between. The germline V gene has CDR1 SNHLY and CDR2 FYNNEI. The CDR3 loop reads CASSEPRGISNQPQHF. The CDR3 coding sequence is TGTGCCAGCAGTGAACCGAGGGGAATAAGCAATCAGCCCCAGCATTTT. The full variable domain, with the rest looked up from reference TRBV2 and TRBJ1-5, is EPEVTQTPSHQVTQMGQEVILRCVPISNHLYFYWYRQILGQKVEFLVSFYNNEISEKSEIFDDQFSVERPDGSNFTLKIRSTKLEDSAMYFCASSEPRGISNQPQHFGDGTRLSIL.

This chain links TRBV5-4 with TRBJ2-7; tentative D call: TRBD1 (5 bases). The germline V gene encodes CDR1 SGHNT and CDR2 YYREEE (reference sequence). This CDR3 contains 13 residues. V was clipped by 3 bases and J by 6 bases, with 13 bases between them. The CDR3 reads CASSSSADSEQYF. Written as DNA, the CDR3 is TGTGCCAGCAGCTCGAGCGCCGACAGCGAGCAGTACTTC.

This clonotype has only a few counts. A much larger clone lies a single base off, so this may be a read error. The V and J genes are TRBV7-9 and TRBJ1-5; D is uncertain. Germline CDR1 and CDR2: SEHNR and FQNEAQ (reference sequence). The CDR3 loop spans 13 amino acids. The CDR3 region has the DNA TGTGCCAGCAGGCCTACTAGCAATCGGCCCCAGCATTTT. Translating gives CASRPTSNRPQHF.

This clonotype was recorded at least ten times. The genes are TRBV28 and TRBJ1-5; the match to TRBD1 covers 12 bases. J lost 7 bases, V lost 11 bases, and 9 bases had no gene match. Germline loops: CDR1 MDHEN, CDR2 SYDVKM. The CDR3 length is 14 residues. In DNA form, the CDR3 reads TGTGCCGGATCCGGGACAGGGGGCAGGCAGCCCCAGCATTTT. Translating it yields CAGSGTGGRQPQHF. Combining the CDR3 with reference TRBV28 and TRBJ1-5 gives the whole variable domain DVKVTQSSRYLVKRTGEKVFLECVQDMDHENMFWYRQDPGLGLRLIYFSYDVKMKEKGDIPEGYSVSREKKERFSLILESASTNQTSMYLCAGSGTGGRQPQHFGDGTRLSIL.

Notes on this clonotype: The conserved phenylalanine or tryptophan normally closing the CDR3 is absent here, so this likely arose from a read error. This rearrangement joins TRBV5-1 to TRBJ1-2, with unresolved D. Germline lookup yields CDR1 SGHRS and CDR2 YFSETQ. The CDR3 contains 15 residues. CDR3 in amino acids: CAGSLALTAGYGYTS. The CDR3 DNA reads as TGCGCCGGCAGCTTGGCCCTTACAGCAGGCTATGGCTACACCTCC.

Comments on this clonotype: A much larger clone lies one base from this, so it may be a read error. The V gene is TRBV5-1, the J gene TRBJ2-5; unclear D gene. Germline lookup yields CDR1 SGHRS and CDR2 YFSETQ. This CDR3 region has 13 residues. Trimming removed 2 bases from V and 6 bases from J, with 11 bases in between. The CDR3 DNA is TGCGCCAGCAGCTTCAATTGGTATCAGACCCAGTACTTC. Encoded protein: CASSFNWYQTQYF. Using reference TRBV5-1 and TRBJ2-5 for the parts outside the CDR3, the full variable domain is KAGVTQTPRYLIKTRGQQVTLSCSPISGHRSVSWYQQTPGQGLQFLFEYFSETQRNKGNFPGRFSGRQFSNSRSEMNVSTLELGDSALYLCASSFNWYQTQYFGPGTRLLVL.

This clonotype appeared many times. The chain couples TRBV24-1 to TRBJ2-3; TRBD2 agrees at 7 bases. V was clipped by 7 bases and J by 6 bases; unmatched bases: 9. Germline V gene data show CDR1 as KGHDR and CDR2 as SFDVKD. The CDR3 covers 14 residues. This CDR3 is CATRSGEWVDTQYF. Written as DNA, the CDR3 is TGTGCCACCAGGAGCGGGGAGTGGGTGGATACGCAGTATTTT.

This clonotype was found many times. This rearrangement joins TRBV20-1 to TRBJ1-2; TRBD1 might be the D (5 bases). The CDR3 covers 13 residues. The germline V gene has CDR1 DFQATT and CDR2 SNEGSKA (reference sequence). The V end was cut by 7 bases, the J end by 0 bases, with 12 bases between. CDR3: CSGLDKTNYGYTF. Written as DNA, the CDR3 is TGCAGTGGCCTGGACAAAACTAACTATGGCTACACCTTC.

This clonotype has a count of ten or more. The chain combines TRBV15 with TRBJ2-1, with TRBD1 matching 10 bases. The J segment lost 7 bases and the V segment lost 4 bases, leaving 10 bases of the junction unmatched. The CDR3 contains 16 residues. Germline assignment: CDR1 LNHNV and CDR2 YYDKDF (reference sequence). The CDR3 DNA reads TGTGCCACCAGCAAACATAAGGGACAGGGGATTAATGAGCAGTTCTTC. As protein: CATSKHKGQGINEQFF.

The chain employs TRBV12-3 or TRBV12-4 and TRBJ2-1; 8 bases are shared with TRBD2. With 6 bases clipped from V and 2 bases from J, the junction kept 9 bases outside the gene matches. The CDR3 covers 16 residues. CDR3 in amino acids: CASSLRGGGTYNEQFF. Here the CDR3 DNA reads TGTGCCAGCAGCCTGCGTGGCGGGGGGACCTACAATGAGCAGTTCTTC.

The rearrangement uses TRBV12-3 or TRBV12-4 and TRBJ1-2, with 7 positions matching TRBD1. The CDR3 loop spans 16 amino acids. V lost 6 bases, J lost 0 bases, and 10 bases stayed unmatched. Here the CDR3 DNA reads TGTGCCAGCAGCGGCCGGGACAGTCCTTCTAACTATGGCTACACCTTC. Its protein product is CASSGRDSPSNYGYTF.

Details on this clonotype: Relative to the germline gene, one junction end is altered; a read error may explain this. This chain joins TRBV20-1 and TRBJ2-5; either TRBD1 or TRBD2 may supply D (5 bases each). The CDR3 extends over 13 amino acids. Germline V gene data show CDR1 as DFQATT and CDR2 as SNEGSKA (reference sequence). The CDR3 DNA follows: TGCAGTGCCACGGGGACGTATAAAGAGACCAAGTACTTC. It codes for CSATGTYKETKYF.

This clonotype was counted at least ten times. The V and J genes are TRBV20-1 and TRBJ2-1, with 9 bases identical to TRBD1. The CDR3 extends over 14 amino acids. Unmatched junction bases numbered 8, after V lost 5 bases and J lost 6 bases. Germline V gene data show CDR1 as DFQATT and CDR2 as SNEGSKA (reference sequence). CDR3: CSAQDRGGLNEQFF. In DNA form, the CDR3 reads TGCAGTGCTCAAGACAGGGGGGGTCTCAATGAGCAGTTCTTC.